A selection of T cell receptor beta chains follows, all from one sample in a study of lymphopenia after photon versus proton radiotherapy. Some clones are missing from TCRdb's copy, which holds only in-frame ones; the method was immunoSEQ multiplex PCR. The repertoire includes around 33,000 clones, approximately 89% of them detected once, and approximately 6.6% sits in the top ten. The source was peripheral blood, collected from a patient treated with proton-based radiotherapy. Source of these receptors: a woman aged 70 to 79 with pancreatic cancer. Some clones in this sample may be carry-over from other donors' samples. Both conserved end residues are part of each CDR3. D genes are given only for firm matches. Part of the rows lack a size; the others show once, few, many or a class for expanded clones.

CDR3 DNA	CDR3 protein	D gene	V gene	J gene	clone size
TGTGCCAGCTCACCGGGACAAGGGTCGAGCTCTGGGGCCAACGTCCTGACTTTC	CASSPGQGSSSGANVLTF	-	TRBV18	TRBJ2-6	-
TGCGCCAGCAGCTTGGGGATTCAGAGCTCTGGAAACACCATATATTTT	CASSLGIQSSGNTIYF	-	TRBV5-1	TRBJ1-3	few
TGTGCCAGCAGTTTTCGAACAGGGAACACTGAAGCTTTCTTT	CASSFRTGNTEAFF	-	TRBV28	TRBJ1-1	-
TGTGCCAGCAGATATGCTGCTAACTATGGCTACACCTTC	CASRYAANYGYTF	-	TRBV2	TRBJ1-2	-
TGTGCCAGTAGTCCCCGGGTCGACCTCAGCACAGATACGCAGTATTTT	CASSPRVDLSTDTQYF	-	TRBV19	TRBJ2-3	-
TGTGCCATCAGCATCGGAGGACCGGGACAGGGGAACGAGCAGTACTTC	CAISIGGPGQGNEQYF	TRBD1	TRBV10-3	TRBJ2-7	-
TGTGCCAGCAGCCCGGGACTAGCGACAGATACGCAGTATTTT	CASSPGLATDTQYF	TRBD2	TRBV7-9	TRBJ2-3	-
TGTGCCAGCAGGGGGACCACCCCCATCGATGAGCAGTTCTTC	CASRGTTPIDEQFF	-	TRBV2	TRBJ2-1	-
TGTGCCAGCAGCTTAGTACAGGGGGCTAAAGGCTACACCTTC	CASSLVQGAKGYTF	TRBD1	TRBV7-9	TRBJ1-2	-
TGTGCCAGCTCACTCCAGCGGGACCGCTACGAGCAGTACTTC	CASSLQRDRYEQYF	TRBD2	TRBV18	TRBJ2-7	-
TGTGCCAGCAGCTTAGCGGGGGGGGTCGCCGGGGAGCTGTTTTTT	CASSLAGGVAGELFF	TRBD2	TRBV7-2	TRBJ2-2	-
TGTGCCAGCAGCTACAGGGGGACTGAGCAGTTCTTC	CASSYRGTEQFF	TRBD1	TRBV6-5	TRBJ2-1	-
TGTGCCAGCAGTGAAGGGTTGGGGACTCCCGTATATTTT	CASSEGLGTPVYF	-	TRBV6-1	TRBJ1-3	-
TGTGCCAGCAGCCATGTGGGAGAACAGGGGAGGTATGGCTACACCTTC	CASSHVGEQGRYGYTF	TRBD1	TRBV4-2	TRBJ1-2	-
TGTGCCAGCAGCTTGGGGGGACAGGGGATCTCAGATACGCAGTATTTT	CASSLGGQGISDTQYF	TRBD1	TRBV11-3	TRBJ2-3	-
TGTGCCAGCACCCGACTAGCGGGAGGGGGTAGCACCGGGGAGCTGTTTTTT	CASTRLAGGGSTGELFF	TRBD2	TRBV9	TRBJ2-2	-
TGTGCCAGCAGTAGCAGGACGGGGAGCTCCTACAATGAGCAGTTCTTC	CASSSRTGSSYNEQFF	-	TRBV7-2	TRBJ2-1	-
TGTGCCAGCAGCCCTCGAGGTTATGGGGCATACGAGCAGTACTTC	CASSPRGYGAYEQYF	-	TRBV9	TRBJ2-7	-
TGTGCCAGCAGCTTGGGGACTAGTCCTGGGTGGAGCTACGAGCAGTACTTC	CASSLGTSPGWSYEQYF	TRBD2	TRBV7-2	TRBJ2-7	-
TGTGCCAGTAGTATAGATTCGGGTGGTACTGAAGCTTTCTTT	CASSIDSGGTEAFF	-	TRBV19	TRBJ1-1	-
TGTGCCAGCAGCTCAACTGGACAGGGGGGGCCTAATGAAAAACTGTTTTTT	CASSSTGQGGPNEKLFF	TRBD1	TRBV7-9	TRBJ1-4	-
TGCGCCAGCAGCCAGGGGACTAGCGGGAGCACAGATACGCAGTATTTT	CASSQGTSGSTDTQYF	TRBD2	TRBV5-1	TRBJ2-3	-
TGTGCCAGCAGCAAAAGTGGGCTGGCGCGAGATACGCAGTATTTT	CASSKSGLARDTQYF	-	TRBV21-1	TRBJ2-3	-
TGTGCCAGTAGTATAGCCGATTCTAGCACAGATACGCAGTATTTT	CASSIADSSTDTQYF	-	TRBV19	TRBJ2-3	-
TGTGCCAGCAGGGAGAGGACAGGGGGGTATCAGCCCCAGCATTTT	CASRERTGGYQPQHF	TRBD1	TRBV6-1	TRBJ1-5	-
TGTGCCACCCACCGGGGGGGGAAGTACGAGCAGTACTTC	CATHRGGKYEQYF	TRBD2	TRBV28	TRBJ2-7	-
TGCGCCAGCAGTGACGGGGGGCTCACTGAAGCTTTCTTT	CASSDGGLTEAFF	-	TRBV10-2	TRBJ1-1	-
TGCGCCAGCAGCTTGGCGACAGGATTGGCTAATGAAAAACTGTTTTTT	CASSLATGLANEKLFF	-	TRBV5-1	TRBJ1-4	once
TGTGCCAGCAGTTTCGAACAGGGGGCAAGTGGCTACACCTTC	CASSFEQGASGYTF	TRBD1	TRBV28	TRBJ1-2	-
TGTGCAAAAAACCCCGAGGCAGGGGTGGCATGGAACACTGAAGCTTTCTTT	CAKNPEAGVAWNTEAFF	-	TRBV12-2	TRBJ1-1	once